The clone carrying this TCR beta chain was detected only a few times. Its matching antigen is unknown. The CDR3 is made up of 14 amino acids. Germline assignment: CDR1 SEHNR and CDR2 FQNEAQ (reference sequence). Trimming cost V 4 bases and J 2 bases, with 9 bases left between them. This entry is derived from a study of T cells in Graves' hyperthyroidism and ophthalmopathy. Diagnosing involved the use of clinical symptoms, serum thyroxine and TRAb, thyroid ultrasound and orbital computed tomography. Extraction of PBMCs used around 9.6 ml of fresh peripheral blood. It was RNA transcripts that yielded the amplified TCR beta CDR3 regions. HTBI primers were employed in a first-round RT-PCR of the TCR CDR3. Each CDR3 protein gets one entry after TCRdb re-called the multiplex PCR reads with MiXCR. The sample gives 490,000 or so distinct CDR3 sequences, about 16% of which show up once; 25% to 30% is in the top ten.

Overall study results and limits: A 13 V-J model separated ophthalmopathy from stable hyperthyroidism. Before onset, ophthalmopathy was predicted by the model a median roughly six months earlier.

The clonotype was recovered from a woman aged 25 to 45 with Graves' ophthalmopathy. V and J are TRBV7-9 and TRBJ1-3; maybe TRBD1 (6 bases). Sequenced: blood. In DNA form, the CDR3 reads TGTGCCAGCAGCTACCGGGACACTGGAAACACCATATATTTT. This encodes CASSYRDTGNTIYF.